Below, one T cell receptor (beta chain) is given with its context. The CDR3 is 16 amino acids. The V gene end was trimmed by 3 bases and the J gene end by 2 bases; junction bases not matched to a gene: 9. CDR1 and CDR2 (germline): LNHDA, SQIVND (reference sequence). This specimen belongs to a study of blood T cell repertoires in COVID-19. Study context: The United States, Italy and Spain were the sources of the acute and convalescent COVID-19 samples. The cDNA or gDNA used as material had been derived from T cells, B-cell-depleted T cells, or PBMCs.

Using immunoSEQ multiplex PCR, the repertoire was profiled, and TCRdb retains in-frame clones only, with some absent. The sample carries about 42,000 clones, around 85% recorded once. The J gene is TRBJ2-5, the V gene TRBV19, with 7 bases that match TRBD2. What was sequenced was peripheral blood. The source of this sequence is a man aged 50-60 years with active COVID-19. The CDR3 DNA is TGTGCCAGTAGTATTCCTCCGGCGGGGGAACAAGAGACCCAGTACTTC. It yields the protein CASSIPPAGEQETQYF.